This T cell receptor (beta chain) was sequenced during a study of T-cell memory formation after mild COVID-19. Study context: TCR clusters were mostly donor specific.

This CDR3 is built from 16 residues. Trimming took 4 bases from V and 4 from J; bases not matched to a gene: 8. CDR1 is LGHNA and CDR2 is YNFKEQ in the germline V gene. Barcoded TCR alpha and TCR beta cDNA libraries with UMIs came from 5'RACE using constant-segment primers. MiXCR, run by TCRdb on the 5' RACE reads, gives a single entry per CDR3 protein. The sample yields 100,000 to 120,000 distinct CDR3 sequences, 18% seen once. Findings and caveats of the study: Some SARS-CoV-2-responding clones were already detected in memory before infection.

Concerning this clonotype: The antigen is unknown.

This TCR came from a man younger than 35 who had mild COVID-19 (a few samples of this study predate the infection). Cell type and time point are not known. Sequencing was done on a sample of PBMCs or a T cell subset sorted from them (not recorded which). This chain links TRBV4-2 with TRBJ1-4; 8 nucleotides agree with TRBD1. DNA of the CDR3: TGTGCCAGCAGCCCAAGACCGGGACAGGATAATGAAAAACTGTTTTTT. Protein product: CASSPRPGQDNEKLFF.